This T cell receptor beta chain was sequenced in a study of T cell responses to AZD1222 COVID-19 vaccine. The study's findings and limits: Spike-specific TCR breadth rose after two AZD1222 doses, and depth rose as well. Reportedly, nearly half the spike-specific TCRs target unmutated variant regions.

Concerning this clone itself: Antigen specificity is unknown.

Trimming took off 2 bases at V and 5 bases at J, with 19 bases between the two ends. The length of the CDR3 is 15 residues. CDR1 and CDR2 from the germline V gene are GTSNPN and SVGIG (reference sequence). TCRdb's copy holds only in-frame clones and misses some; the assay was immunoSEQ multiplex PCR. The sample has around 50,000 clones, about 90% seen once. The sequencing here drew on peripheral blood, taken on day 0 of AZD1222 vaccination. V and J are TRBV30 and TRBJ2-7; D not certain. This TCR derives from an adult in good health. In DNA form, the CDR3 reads TGTGCCTGGAGTCTTGATGGACGCGGAAGGGACGAGCAGTACTTC. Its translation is CAWSLDGRGRDEQYF.